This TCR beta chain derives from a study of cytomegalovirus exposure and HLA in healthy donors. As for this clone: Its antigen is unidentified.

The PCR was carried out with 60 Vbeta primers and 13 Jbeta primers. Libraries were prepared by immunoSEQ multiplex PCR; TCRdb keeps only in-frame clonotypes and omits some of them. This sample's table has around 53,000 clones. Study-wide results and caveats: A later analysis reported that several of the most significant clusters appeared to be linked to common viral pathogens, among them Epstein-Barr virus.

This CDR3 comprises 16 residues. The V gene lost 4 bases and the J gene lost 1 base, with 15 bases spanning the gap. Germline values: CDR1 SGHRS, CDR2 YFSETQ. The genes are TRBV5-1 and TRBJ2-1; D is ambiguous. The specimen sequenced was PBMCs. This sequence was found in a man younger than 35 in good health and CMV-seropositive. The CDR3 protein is CASSPHGDTSYNEQFF. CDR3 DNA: TGCGCCAGCAGCCCCCACGGTGACACTTCCTACAATGAGCAGTTCTTC.